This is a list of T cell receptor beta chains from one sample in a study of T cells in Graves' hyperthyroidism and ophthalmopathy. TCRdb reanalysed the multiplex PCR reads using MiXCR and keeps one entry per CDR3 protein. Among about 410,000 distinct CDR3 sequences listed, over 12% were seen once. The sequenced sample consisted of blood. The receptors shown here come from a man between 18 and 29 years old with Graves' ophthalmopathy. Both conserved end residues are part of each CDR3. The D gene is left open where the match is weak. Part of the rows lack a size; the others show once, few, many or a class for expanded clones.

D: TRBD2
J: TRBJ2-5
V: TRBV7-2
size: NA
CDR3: CASTGTGGISGTQYF
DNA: TGTGCCAGCACCGGGACGGGGGGAATCTCGGGGACCCAGTACTTC

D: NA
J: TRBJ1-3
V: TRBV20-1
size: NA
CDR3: CSARDGAGGRSGNTIYF
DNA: TGCAGTGCTAGAGATGGCGCCGGGGGCCGGTCTGGAAACACCATATATTTT

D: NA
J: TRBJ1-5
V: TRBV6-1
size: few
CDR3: CASGQGYSNQPQHF
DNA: TGTGCCAGCGGCCAGGGCTATAGCAATCAGCCCCAGCATTTT

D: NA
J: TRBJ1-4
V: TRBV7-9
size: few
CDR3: CASSVAGEKLFF
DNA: TGTGCCAGCAGCGTGGCGGGAGAAAAACTGTTTTTT

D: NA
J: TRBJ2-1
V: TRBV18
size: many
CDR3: CASSRTGGGEQFF
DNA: TGTGCCAGCTCACGGACTGGAGGGGGTGAGCAGTTCTTC

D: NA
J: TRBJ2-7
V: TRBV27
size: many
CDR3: CASSLSPAGRHEQYF
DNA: TGTGCCAGCAGTTTATCCCCGGCAGGGAGGCACGAGCAGTACTTC

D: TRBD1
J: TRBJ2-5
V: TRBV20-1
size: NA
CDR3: CSATRTGSIGTQYF
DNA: TGCAGTGCTACAAGGACAGGGTCAATAGGGACCCAGTACTTC

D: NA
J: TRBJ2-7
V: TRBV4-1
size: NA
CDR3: CASSQEDRHTYEQYF
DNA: TGCGCCAGCAGCCAAGAAGACAGGCACACCTACGAGCAGTACTTC

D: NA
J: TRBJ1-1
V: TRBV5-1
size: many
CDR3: CASSATGRGDAFF
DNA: TGCGCCAGCAGCGCCACAGGGAGAGGAGACGCTTTCTTT

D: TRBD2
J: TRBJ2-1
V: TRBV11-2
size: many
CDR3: CASSLVLAGKEQFF
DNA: TGTGCCAGCAGCTTAGTTCTAGCGGGTAAAGAGCAGTTCTTC

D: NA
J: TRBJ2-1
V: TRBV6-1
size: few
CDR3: CATLGGGGNEQFF
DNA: TGTGCCACCCTAGGGGGGGGAGGAAATGAGCAGTTCTTC

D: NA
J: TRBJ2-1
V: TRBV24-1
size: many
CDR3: CATSGTGGGSINEQFF
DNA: TGTGCCACCAGTGGGACTGGAGGGGGCAGTATTAATGAGCAGTTCTTC

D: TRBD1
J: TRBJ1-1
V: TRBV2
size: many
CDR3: CASPGRGQGGTEAFF
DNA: TGTGCCAGCCCGGGCCGGGGACAGGGAGGTACTGAAGCTTTCTTT

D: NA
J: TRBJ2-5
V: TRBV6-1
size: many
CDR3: CASSTSGQQETQYF
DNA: TGTGCCAGCAGTACGTCTGGACAGCAAGAGACCCAGTACTTC

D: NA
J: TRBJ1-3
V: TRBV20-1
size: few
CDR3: CSAPPIDSGNTIYF
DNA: TGCAGTGCCCCGCCGATCGACTCTGGAAACACCATATATTTT

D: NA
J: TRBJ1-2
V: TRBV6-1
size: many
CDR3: CASTTGARGYTF
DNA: TGTGCCAGCACCACGGGGGCACGGGGCTACACCTTC

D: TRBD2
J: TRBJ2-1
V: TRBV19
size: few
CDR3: CASSIGVGGGGGTGNEQFF
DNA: TGTGCCAGTAGTATAGGAGTGGGTGGTGGCGGGGGGACCGGGAATGAGCAGTTCTTC

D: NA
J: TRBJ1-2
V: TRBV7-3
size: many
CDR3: CASSFRPGWDYGYTF
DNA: TGTGCCAGCAGCTTCCGCCCAGGATGGGACTATGGCTACACCTTC

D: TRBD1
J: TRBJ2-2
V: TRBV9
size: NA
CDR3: CASSGRRQGVTGELFF
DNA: TGTGCCAGCAGCGGGAGGCGACAGGGGGTCACCGGGGAGCTGTTTTTT

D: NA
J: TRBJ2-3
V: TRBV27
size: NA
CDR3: CASTAGDSTDTQYF
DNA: TGTGCCAGCACGGCAGGGGACTCTACAGATACGCAGTATTTT

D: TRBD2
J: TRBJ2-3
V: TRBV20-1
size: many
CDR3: CSARRLADSTDTQYF
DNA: TGCAGTGCTAGAAGACTAGCGGACAGCACAGATACGCAGTATTTT

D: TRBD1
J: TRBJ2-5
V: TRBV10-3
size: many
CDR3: CAISESPSGRGLGETQYF
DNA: TGTGCCATCAGTGAGTCCCCGAGTGGCAGGGGGCTCGGGGAGACCCAGTACTTC

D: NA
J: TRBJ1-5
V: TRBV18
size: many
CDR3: CASSPNGPPGNQPQHF
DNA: TGTGCCAGCTCACCAAATGGGCCCCCTGGCAATCAGCCCCAGCATTTT

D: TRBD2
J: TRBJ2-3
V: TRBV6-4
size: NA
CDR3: CAGSEGSGGADTQYF
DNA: TGTGCCGGCAGTGAAGGGAGCGGGGGTGCAGATACGCAGTATTTT

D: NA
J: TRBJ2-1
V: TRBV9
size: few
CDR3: CASSVGAASGEFF
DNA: TGTGCCAGCAGCGTAGGCGCGGCCTCCGGGGAGTTCTTC

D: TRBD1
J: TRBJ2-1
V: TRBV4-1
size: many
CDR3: CASSRRQGNNNEQFF
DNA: TGCGCCAGCAGCCGTCGACAGGGGAACAACAATGAGCAGTTCTTC

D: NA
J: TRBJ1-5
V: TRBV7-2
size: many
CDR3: CASSLNGLSSNQPQHF
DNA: TGTGCCAGCAGCCTAAACGGGCTCTCTAGCAATCAGCCCCAGCATTTT

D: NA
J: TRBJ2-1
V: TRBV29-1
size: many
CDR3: CSVERGGTEQFF
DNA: TGCAGCGTGGAAAGGGGTGGAACTGAGCAGTTCTTC

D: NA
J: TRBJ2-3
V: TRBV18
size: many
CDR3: CASSPLTSTDTQYF
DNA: TGTGCCAGCTCACCACTTACTTCCACAGATACGCAGTATTTT

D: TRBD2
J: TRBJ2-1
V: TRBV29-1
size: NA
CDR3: CSALTGTSGPNEQFF
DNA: TGCAGCGCTTTGACCGGGACTAGCGGGCCCAATGAGCAGTTCTTC

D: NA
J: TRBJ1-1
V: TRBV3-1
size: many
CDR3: CASSQTGTEAFF
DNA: TGTGCCAGCAGCCAAACTGGGACCGAAGCTTTCTTT

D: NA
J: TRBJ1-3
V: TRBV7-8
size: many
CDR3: CASSLRAGSHSGNTIYF
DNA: TGTGCCAGCAGCTTAAGAGCAGGGTCCCACTCTGGAAACACCATATATTTT

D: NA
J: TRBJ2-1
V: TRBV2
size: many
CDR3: CASGGGGDEQFF
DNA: TGTGCCAGCGGTGGGGGAGGAGATGAGCAGTTCTTC

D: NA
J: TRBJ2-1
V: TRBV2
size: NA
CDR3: CASSETRGARNEQFF
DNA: TGTGCCAGCAGTGAAACGCGGGGAGCGCGGAATGAGCAGTTCTTC

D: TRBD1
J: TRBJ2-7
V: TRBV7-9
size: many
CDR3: CASSPTGTGGGEQYF
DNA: TGTGCCAGCAGCCCCACCGGGACAGGGGGCGGCGAGCAGTACTTC